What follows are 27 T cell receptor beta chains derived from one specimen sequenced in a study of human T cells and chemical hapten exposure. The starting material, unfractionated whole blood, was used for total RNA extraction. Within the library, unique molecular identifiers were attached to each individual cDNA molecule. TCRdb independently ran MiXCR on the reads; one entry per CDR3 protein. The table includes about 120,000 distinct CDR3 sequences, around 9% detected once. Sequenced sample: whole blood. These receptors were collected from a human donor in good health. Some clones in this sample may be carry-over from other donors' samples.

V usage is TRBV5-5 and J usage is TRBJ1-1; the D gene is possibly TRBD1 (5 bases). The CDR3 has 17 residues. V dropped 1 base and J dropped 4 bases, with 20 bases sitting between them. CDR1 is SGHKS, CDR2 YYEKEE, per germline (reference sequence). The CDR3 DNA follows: TGTGCCAGCAGCTTGCAATCACCCCCAGGGTTCCCCACTGAAGCTTTCTTT. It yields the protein CASSLQSPPGFPTEAFF.

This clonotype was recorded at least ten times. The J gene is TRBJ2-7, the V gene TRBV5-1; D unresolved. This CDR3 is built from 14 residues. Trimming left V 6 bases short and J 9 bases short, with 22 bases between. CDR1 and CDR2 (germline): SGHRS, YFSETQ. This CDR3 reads CASNIDGPHNVQYF. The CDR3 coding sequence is TGCGCCAGCAACATCGATGGACCCCACAATGTGCAGTACTTC.

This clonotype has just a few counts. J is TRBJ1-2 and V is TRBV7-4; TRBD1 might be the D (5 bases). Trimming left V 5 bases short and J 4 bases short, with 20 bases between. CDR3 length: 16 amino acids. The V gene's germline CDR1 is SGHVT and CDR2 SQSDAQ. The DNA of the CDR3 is TGTGCCAGCAGCCCCGAACGGCAAGGGGAGAGCTATGGCTACACCTTC. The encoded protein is CASSPERQGESYGYTF.

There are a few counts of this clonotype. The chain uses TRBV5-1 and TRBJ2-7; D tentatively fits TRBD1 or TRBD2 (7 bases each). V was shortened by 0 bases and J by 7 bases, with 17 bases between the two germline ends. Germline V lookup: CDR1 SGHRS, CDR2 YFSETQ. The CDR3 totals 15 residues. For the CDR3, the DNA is TGCGCCAGCAGCTTGGAGCGGGACAGCTCGGGTGAGCAGTACTTC. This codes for CASSLERDSSGEQYF.

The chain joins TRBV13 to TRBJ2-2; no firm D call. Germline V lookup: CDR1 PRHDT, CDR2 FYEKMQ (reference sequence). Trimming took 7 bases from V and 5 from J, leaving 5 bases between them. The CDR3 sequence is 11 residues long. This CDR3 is CASTSTGELFF. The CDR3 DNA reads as TGTGCCAGCACCTCTACCGGGGAGCTGTTTTTT. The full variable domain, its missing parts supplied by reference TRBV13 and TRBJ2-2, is AAGVIQSPRHLIKEKRETATLKCYPIPRHDTVYWYQQGPGQDPQFLISFYEKMQSDKGSIPDRFSAQQFSDYHSELNMSSLELGDSALYFCASTSTGELFFGEGSRLTVL.

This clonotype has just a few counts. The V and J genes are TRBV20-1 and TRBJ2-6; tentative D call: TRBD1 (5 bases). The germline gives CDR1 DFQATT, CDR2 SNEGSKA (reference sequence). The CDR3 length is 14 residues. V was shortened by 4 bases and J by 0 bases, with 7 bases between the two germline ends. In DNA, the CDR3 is TGCAGTGCTACAGACAGCTCTGGGGCCAACGTCCTGACTTTC. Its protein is CSATDSSGANVLTF.

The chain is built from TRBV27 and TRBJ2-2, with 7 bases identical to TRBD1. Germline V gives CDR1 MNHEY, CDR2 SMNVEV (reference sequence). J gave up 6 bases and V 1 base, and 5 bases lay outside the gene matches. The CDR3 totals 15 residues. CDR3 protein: CASSLWKGAPGELFF. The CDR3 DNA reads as TGTGCCAGCAGTTTATGGAAGGGGGCGCCCGGGGAGCTGTTTTTT.

The CDR3 loop reads CASSQDILYEQYF. Here the CDR3 DNA reads TGCGCCAGCAGCCAAGATATCCTCTACGAGCAGTACTTC. The V call is TRBV4-3, the J call TRBJ2-7; D is unclear. Germline V gene sequence: CDR1 LGHNA, CDR2 YSLEER. V shed 0 bases and J shed 3 bases, with 6 bases lying between them. The CDR3 runs to 13 residues.

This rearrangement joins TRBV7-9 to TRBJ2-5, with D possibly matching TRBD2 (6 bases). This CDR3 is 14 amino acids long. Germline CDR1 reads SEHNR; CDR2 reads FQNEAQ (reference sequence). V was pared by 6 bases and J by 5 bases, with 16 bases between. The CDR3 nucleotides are TGTGCCAGCAGGGTATCGGGCGGGGCCGAGACCCAGTACTTC. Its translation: CASRVSGGAETQYF.

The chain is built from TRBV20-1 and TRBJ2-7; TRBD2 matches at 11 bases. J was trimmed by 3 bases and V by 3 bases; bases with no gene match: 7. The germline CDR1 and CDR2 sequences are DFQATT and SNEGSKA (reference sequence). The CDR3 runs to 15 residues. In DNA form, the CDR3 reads TGCAGTGCTAGTTGGGCTAGCGGGGGGATCTACGAGCAGTACTTC. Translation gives CSASWASGGIYEQYF.

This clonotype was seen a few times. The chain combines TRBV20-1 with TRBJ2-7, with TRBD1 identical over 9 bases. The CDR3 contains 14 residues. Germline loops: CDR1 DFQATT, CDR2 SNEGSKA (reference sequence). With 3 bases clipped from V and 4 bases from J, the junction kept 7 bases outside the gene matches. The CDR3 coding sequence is TGCAGTGCTAGCGGGACAGGGAAGGGATACGAGCAGTACTTC. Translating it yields CSASGTGKGYEQYF.

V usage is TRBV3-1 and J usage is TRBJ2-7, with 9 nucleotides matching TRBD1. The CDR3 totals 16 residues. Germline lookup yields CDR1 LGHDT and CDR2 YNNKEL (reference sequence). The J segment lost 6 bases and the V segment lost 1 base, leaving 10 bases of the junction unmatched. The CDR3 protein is CASSQVPGQGPLEQYF. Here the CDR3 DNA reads TGTGCCAGCAGCCAAGTGCCGGGACAGGGACCGCTCGAGCAGTACTTC.

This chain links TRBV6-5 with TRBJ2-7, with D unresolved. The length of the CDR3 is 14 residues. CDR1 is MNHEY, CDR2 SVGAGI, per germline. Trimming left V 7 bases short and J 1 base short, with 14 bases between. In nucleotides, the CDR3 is TGTGCCAGCAAAAGGTCAGTTCCTTCCTACGAGCAGTACTTC. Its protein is CASKRSVPSYEQYF.

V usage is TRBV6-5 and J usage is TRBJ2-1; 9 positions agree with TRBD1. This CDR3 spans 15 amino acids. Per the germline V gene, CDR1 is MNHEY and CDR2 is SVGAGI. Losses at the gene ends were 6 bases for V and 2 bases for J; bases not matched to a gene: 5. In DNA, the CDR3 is TGTGCCAGCAGACCCGGACAGGGGCCCTACAATGAGCAGTTCTTC. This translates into CASRPGQGPYNEQFF.

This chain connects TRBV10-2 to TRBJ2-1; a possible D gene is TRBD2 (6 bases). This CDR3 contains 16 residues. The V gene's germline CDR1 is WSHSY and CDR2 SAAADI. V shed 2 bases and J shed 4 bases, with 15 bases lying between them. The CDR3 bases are TGCGCCAGCAGTGAGCTTCCCAGCGGAGGGTACAATGAGCAGTTCTTC. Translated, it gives CASSELPSGGYNEQFF.

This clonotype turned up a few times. The CDR3 DNA reads as TGCGCCAGCAGCTCGTCCGACACGATGCCGCCTTTCTACGAGCAGTACTTC. Amino acids: CASSSSDTMPPFYEQYF. The chain links TRBV5-1 to TRBJ2-7; D is unresolved. Per germline, CDR1 SGHRS and CDR2 YFSETQ. The CDR3 spans 17 residues. V lost 3 bases and J 3 bases, leaving 22 bases between the germline ends.

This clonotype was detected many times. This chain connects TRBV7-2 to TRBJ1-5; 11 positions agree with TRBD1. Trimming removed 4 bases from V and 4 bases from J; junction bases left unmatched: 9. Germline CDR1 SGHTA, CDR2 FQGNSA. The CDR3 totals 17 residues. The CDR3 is CASSSGQGADWNQPQHF. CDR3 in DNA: TGTGCCAGCAGCTCCGGACAGGGGGCAGATTGGAATCAGCCCCAGCATTTT. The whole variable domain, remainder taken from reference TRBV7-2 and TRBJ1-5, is GAGVSQSPSNKVTEKGKDVELRCDPISGHTALYWYRQSLGQGLEFLIYFQGNSAPDKSGLPSDRFSAERTGGSVSTLTIQRTQQEDSAVYLCASSSGQGADWNQPQHFGDGTRLSIL.

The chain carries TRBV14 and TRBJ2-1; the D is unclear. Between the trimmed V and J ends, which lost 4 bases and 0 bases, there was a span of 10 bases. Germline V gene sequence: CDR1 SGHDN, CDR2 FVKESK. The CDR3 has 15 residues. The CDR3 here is CASSPQASSYNEQFF. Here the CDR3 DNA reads TGTGCCAGCAGCCCCCAGGCAAGCTCCTACAATGAGCAGTTCTTC.

CDR3 DNA sequence: TGCGCCAGCAGCTCTTGGGGTCCAATGGACAGTTGGGCTGAAGCTTTCTTT. Encoded protein: CASSSWGPMDSWAEAFF. The gene calls are TRBV5-1 and TRBJ1-1; tentatively, D is TRBD1 (6 bases). Per the germline V gene, CDR1 is SGHRS and CDR2 is YFSETQ. V lost 3 bases and J lost 6, with 24 bases in between. There are 17 residues in the CDR3. The whole variable domain, remainder taken from reference TRBV5-1 and TRBJ1-1, is KAGVTQTPRYLIKTRGQQVTLSCSPISGHRSVSWYQQTPGQGLQFLFEYFSETQRNKGNFPGRFSGRQFSNSRSEMNVSTLELGDSALYLCASSSWGPMDSWAEAFFGQGTRLTVV.

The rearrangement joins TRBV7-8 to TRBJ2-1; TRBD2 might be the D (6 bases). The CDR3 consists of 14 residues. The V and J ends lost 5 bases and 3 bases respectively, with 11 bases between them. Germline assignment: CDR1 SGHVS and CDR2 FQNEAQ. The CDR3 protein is CASSPRTNYNEQFF. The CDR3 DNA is TGTGCCAGCAGCCCCCGGACTAACTACAATGAGCAGTTCTTC.

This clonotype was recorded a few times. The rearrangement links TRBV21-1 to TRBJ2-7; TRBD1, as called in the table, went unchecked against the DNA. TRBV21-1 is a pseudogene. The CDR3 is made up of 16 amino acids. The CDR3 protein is CASSQRGTGSRYEQYF. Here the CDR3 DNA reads TGTGCCAGCAGCCAGCGAGGAACAGGGTCCCGCTACGAGCAGTACTTC.

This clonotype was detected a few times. CDR3 bases: TGTGCCAGCAGTGGAGGACTAGCGGGGGTTTCGCAGTATTTT. Its protein product is CASSGGLAGVSQYF. This sequence joins TRBV6-1 and TRBJ2-3; 13 bases line up with TRBD2. Germline trimming cut 4 bases from V and 10 bases from J; bases unmatched to any gene: 5. From germline, CDR1 is MNHNS and CDR2 SASEGT. The CDR3 is 14 residues long.

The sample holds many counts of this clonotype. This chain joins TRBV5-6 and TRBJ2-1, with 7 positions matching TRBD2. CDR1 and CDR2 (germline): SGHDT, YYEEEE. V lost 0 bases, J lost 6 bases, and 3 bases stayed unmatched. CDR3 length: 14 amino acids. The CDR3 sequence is CASSLGASGNEQFF. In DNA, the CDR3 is TGTGCCAGCAGCTTGGGGGCTAGCGGCAATGAGCAGTTCTTC.

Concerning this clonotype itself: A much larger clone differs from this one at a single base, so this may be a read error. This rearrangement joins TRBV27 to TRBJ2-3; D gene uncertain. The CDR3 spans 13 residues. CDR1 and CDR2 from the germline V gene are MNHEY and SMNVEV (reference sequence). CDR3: CASSFLRADTPYF. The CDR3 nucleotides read TGTGCCAGCAGTTTCCTTAGGGCAGATACGCCGTATTTT.

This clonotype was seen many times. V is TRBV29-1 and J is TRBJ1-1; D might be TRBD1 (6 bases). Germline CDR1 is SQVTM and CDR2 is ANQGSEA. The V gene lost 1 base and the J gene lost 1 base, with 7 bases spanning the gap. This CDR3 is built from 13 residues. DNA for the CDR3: TGCAGCGTTGAAGGGGGGGCGAACACTGAAGCTTTCTTT. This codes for CSVEGGANTEAFF.

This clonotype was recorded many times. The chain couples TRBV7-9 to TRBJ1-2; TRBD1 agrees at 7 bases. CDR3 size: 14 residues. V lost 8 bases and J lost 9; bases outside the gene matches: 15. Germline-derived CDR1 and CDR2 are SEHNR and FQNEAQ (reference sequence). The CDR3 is CASRQGSMVMSYTF. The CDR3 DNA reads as TGTGCCAGCCGACAGGGTTCGATGGTTATGAGCTACACCTTC.

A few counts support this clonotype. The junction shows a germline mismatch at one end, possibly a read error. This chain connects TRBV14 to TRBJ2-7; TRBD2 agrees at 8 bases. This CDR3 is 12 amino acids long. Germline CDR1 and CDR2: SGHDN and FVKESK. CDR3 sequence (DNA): TGTGCCAGCGGCCACGGGGGGGTCGAGCAGTACTTC. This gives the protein CASGHGGVEQYF.